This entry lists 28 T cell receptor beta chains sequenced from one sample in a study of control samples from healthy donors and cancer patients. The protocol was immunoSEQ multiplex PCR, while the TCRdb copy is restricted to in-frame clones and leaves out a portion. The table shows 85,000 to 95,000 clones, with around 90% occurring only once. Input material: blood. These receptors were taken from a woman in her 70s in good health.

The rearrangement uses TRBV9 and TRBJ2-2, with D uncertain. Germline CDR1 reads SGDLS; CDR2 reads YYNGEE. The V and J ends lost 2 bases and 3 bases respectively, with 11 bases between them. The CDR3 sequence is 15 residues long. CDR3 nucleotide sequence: TGTGCCAGCAGCGTCTCATGGCAACACACCGGGGAGCTGTTTTTT. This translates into CASSVSWQHTGELFF.

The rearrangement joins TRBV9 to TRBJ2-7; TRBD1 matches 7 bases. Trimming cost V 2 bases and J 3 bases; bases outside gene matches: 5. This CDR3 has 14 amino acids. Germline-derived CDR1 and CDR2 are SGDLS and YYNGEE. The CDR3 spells CASSVGTEVYEQYF. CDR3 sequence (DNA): TGTGCCAGCAGCGTCGGGACAGAGGTCTACGAGCAGTACTTC.

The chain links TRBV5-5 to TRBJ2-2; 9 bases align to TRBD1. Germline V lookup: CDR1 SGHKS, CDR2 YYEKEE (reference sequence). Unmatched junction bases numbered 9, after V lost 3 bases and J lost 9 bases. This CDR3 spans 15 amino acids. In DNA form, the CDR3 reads TGTGCCAGCAGCTGGGGGACAGGGAGTGATCGGGAGCTGTTTTTT. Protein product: CASSWGTGSDRELFF.

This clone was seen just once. In DNA form, the CDR3 reads TGTGCCAGCAGGCCTCCGACAGGGTCTAATGAAAAACTGTTTTTT. Its translation is CASRPPTGSNEKLFF. The gene calls are TRBV6-5 and TRBJ1-4; 7 bases are a match to TRBD1. The CDR3 extends over 15 amino acids. V was clipped by 6 bases and J by 3 bases; unmatched bases: 7. Germline V lookup: CDR1 MNHEY, CDR2 SVGAGI.

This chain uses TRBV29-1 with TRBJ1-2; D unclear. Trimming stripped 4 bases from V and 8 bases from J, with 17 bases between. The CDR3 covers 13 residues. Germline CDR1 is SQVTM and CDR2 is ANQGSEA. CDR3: CSVGLLSTQGYTF. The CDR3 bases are TGCAGCGTTGGGCTGCTATCCACCCAAGGCTACACCTTC.

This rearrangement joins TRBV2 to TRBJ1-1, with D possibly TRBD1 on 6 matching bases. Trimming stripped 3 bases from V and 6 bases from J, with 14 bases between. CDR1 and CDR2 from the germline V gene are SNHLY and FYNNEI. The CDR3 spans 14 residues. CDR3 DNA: TGTGCCAGCAGTGAGATGGGGGGGCTGTCTGAAGCTTTCTTT. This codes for CASSEMGGLSEAFF.

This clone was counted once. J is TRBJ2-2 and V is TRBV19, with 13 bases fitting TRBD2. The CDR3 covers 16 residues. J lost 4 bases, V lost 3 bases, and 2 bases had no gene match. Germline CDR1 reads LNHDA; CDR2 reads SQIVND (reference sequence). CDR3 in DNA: TGTGCCAGTAGTATCAGACTAGCGGGGGGCACCGGGGAGCTGTTTTTT. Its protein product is CASSIRLAGGTGELFF. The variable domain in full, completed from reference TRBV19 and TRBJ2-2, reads DGGITQSPKYLFRKEGQNVTLSCEQNLNHDAMYWYRQDPGQGLRLIYYSQIVNDFQKGDIAEGYSVSREKKESFPLTVTSAQKNPTAFYLCASSIRLAGGTGELFFGEGSRLTVL.

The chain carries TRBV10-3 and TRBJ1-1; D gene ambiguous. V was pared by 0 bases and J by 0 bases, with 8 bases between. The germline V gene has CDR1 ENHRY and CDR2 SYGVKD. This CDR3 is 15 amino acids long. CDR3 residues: CAISESTGMNTEAFF. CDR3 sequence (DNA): TGTGCCATCAGTGAGTCCACGGGTATGAACACTGAAGCTTTCTTT.

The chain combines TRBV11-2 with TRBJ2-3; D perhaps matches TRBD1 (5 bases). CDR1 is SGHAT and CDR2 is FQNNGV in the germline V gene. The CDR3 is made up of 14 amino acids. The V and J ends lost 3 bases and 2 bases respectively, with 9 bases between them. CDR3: CASSFQGTTDTQYF. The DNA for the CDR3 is TGTGCCAGCAGCTTCCAGGGTACCACAGATACGCAGTATTTT.

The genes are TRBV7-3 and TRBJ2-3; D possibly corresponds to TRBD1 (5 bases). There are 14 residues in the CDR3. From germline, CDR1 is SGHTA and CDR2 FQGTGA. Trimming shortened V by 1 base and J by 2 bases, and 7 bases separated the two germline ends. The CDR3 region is CASSLSRDTDTQYF. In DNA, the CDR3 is TGTGCCAGCAGCTTAAGCAGGGACACAGATACGCAGTATTTT.

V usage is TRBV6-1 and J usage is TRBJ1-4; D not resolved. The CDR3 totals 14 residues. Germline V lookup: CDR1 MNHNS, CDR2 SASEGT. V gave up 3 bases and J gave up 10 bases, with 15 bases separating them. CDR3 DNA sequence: TGTGCCAGCAGTGATAGGTCGGAGGGTGGAAAACTGTTTTTT. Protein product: CASSDRSEGGKLFF.

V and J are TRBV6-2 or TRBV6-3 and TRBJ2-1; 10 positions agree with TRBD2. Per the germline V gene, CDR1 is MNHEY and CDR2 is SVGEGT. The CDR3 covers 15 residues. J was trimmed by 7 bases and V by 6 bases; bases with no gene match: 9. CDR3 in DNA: TGTGCCAGCAGCCGCAGCGGGAGGGCCATGAATGAGCAGTTCTTC. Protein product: CASSRSGRAMNEQFF.

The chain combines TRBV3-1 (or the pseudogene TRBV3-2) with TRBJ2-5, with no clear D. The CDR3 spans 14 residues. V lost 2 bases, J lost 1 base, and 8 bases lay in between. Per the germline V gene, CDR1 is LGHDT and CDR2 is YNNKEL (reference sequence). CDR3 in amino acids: CASSQSLAQETQYF. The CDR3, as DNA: TGTGCCAGCAGCCAATCCTTGGCCCAAGAGACCCAGTACTTC.

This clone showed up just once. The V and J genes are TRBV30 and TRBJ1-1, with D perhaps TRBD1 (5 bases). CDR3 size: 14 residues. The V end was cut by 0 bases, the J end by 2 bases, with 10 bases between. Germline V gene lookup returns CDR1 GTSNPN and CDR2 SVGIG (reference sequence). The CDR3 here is CAWSVGAANTEAFF. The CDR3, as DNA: TGTGCCTGGAGTGTAGGGGCAGCTAACACTGAAGCTTTCTTT.

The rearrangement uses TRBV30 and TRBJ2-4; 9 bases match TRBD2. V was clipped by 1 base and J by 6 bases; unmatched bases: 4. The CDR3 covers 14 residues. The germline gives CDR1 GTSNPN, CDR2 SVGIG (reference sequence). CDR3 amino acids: CAWSASSGTNIQYF. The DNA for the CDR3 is TGTGCCTGGAGTGCATCTAGCGGGACAAACATTCAGTACTTC.

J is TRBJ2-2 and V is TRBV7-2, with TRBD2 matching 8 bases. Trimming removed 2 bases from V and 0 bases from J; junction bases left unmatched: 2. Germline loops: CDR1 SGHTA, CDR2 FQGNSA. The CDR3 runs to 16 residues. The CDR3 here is CASSLPGGPNTGELFF. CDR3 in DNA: TGTGCCAGCAGCTTACCGGGAGGGCCGAACACCGGGGAGCTGTTTTTT. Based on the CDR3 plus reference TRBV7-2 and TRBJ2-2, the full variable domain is GAGVSQSPSNKVTEKGKDVELRCDPISGHTALYWYRQSLGQGLEFLIYFQGNSAPDKSGLPSDRFSAERTGGSVSTLTIQRTQQEDSAVYLCASSLPGGPNTGELFFGEGSRLTVL.

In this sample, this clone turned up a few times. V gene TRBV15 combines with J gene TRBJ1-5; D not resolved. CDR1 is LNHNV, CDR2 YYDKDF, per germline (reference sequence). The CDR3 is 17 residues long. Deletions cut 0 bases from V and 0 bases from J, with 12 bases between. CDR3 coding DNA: TGTGCCACCAGCAGAGATCTGAACAGTAATAGCAATCAGCCCCAGCATTTT. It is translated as CATSRDLNSNSNQPQHF.

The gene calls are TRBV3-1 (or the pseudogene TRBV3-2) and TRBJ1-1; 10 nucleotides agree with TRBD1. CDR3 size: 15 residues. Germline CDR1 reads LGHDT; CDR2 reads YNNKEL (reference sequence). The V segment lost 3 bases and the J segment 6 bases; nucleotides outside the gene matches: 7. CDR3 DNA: TGTGCCAGCAGCCACGGTGACAGGGGGCGGTCTGAAGCTTTCTTT. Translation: CASSHGDRGRSEAFF.

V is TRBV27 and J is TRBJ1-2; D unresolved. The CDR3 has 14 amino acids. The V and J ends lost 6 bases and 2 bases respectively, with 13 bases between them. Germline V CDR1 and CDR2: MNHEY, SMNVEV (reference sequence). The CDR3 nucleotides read TGTGCCAGCAGCCCACCCTCAGCCAACTATGGCTACACCTTC. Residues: CASSPPSANYGYTF.

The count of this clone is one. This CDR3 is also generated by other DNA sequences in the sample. The CDR3 nucleotides read TGTGCCAGCAGTTACGTACGGGGGGAAACTGAAGCTTTCTTT. This gives the protein CASSYVRGETEAFF. The chain carries TRBV6-5 and TRBJ1-1; TRBD1 is a possible D gene (5 bases). There are 14 residues in the CDR3. V was shortened by 2 bases and J by 5 bases, with 12 bases between the two germline ends. Germline CDR1 and CDR2: MNHEY and SVGAGI.

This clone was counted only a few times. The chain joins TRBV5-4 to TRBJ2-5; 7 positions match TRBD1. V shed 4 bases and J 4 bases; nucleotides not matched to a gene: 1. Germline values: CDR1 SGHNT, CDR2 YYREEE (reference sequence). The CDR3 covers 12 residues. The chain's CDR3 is CASSHRGETQYF. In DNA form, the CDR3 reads TGTGCCAGCAGCCACAGGGGAGAGACCCAGTACTTC.

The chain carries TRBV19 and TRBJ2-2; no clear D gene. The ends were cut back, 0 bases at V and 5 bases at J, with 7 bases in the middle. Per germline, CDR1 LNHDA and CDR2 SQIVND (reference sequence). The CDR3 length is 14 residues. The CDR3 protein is CASSIEPTTGELFF. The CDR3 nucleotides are TGTGCCAGTAGTATAGAACCCACGACCGGGGAGCTGTTTTTT.

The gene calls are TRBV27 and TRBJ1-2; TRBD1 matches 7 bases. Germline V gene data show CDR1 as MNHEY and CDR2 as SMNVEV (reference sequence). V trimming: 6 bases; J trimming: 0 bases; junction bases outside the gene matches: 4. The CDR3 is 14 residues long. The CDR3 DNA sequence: TGTGCCAGCAGCAGACAGGGAGCTAACTATGGCTACACCTTC. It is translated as CASSRQGANYGYTF.

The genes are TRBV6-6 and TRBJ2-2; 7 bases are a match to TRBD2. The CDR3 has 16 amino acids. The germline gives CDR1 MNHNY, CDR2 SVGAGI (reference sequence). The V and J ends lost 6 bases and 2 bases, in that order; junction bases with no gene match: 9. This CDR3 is CASSPPGLRNTGELFF. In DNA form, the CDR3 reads TGTGCCAGCAGCCCACCGGGACTACGTAACACCGGGGAGCTGTTTTTT.

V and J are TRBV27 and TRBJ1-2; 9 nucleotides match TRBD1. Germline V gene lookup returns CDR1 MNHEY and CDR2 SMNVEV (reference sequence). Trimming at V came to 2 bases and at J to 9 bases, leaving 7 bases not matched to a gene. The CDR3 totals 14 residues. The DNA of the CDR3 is TGTGCCAGCAGTTTACGTGGACAGGGGTCTCGCTACACCTTC. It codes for CASSLRGQGSRYTF.

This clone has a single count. CDR3: CASSVRMNTEAFF. The CDR3 DNA reads as TGTGCCAGCAGTGTAAGGATGAACACTGAAGCTTTCTTT. The V and J genes are TRBV2 and TRBJ1-1; D ambiguous. The germline CDR1 and CDR2 sequences are SNHLY and FYNNEI. The V end lost 4 bases, the J end lost 0 bases, and 6 bases lay between the germline ends. The length of the CDR3 is 13 residues.

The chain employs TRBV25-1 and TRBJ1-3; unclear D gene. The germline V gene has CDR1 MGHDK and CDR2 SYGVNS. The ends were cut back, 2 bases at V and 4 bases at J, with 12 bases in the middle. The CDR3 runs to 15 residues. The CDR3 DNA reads TGTGCCAGCAGTGAAGGTCGGTCGGAGGGAAACACCATATATTTT. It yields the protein CASSEGRSEGNTIYF.

This CDR3 is CASSQASTSGSAYEQYF. CDR3 nucleotide sequence: TGTGCCAGCAGCCAAGCTTCGACTAGCGGGTCCGCCTACGAGCAGTACTTC. The V and J genes are TRBV3-1 (or the pseudogene TRBV3-2) and TRBJ2-7, with 10 bases identical to TRBD2. This CDR3 spans 17 amino acids. Germline V CDR1 and CDR2: LGHDT, YNNKEL (reference sequence). Losses at the gene ends were 1 base for V and 2 bases for J; bases not matched to a gene: 8.